This note documents a single TCR beta chain sequence. The data belong to a study of T cell changes during pregnancy in multiple sclerosis. Germline V gene lookup returns CDR1 SNHLY and CDR2 FYNNEI. CDR3 size: 17 residues. V shed 5 bases and J 5 bases; nucleotides not matched to a gene: 12. Clones were read by immunoSEQ multiplex PCR, and TCRdb kept only the in-frame ones, dropping some. The table has tens of thousands of clones, 85% to 95% seen once. Source: peripheral blood, taken before pregnancy. V and J are TRBV2 and TRBJ2-1; TRBD2 matches at 10 bases. The source of this sequence is a female donor with multiple sclerosis, enrolled in a pregnancy study. The chain's CDR3 is CASSRSLLAGWDNEQFF. DNA for the CDR3: TGTGCCAGCAGTCGAAGCCTACTAGCGGGATGGGACAATGAGCAGTTCTTC.